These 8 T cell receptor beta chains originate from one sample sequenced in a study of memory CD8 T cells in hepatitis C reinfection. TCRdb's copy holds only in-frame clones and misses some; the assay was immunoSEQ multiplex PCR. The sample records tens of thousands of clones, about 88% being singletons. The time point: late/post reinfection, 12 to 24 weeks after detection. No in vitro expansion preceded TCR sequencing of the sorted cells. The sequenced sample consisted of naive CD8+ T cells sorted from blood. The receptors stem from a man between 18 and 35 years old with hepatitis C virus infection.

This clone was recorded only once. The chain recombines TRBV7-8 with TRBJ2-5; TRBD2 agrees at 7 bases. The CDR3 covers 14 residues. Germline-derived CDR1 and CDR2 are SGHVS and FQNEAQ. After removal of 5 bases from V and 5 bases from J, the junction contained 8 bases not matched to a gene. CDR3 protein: CASSPSGREETQYF. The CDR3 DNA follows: TGTGCCAGCAGCCCAAGCGGGCGGGAGGAGACCCAGTACTTC.

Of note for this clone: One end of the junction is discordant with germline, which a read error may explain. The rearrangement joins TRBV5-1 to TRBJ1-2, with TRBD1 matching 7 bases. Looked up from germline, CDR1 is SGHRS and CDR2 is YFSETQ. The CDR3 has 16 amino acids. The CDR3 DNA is TGCGCCAGCAGCTACGGGACAGCGACAGCTAACTATGGCCACACCTTC. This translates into CASSYGTATANYGHTF.

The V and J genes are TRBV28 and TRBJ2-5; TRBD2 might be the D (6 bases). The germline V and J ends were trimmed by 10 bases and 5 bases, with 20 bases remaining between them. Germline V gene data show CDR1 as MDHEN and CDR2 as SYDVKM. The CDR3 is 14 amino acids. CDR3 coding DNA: TGTGCCACATTCCCCACCGGAGGGTGGGAGACCCAGTACTTC. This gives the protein CATFPTGGWETQYF.

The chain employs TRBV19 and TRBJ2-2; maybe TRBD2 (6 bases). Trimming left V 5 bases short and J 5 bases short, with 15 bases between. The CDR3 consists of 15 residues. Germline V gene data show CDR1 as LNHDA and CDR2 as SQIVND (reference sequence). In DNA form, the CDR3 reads TGTGCCAGTAGTTCCTCCGGGACTTGGACCGGGGAGCTGTTTTTT. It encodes CASSSSGTWTGELFF.

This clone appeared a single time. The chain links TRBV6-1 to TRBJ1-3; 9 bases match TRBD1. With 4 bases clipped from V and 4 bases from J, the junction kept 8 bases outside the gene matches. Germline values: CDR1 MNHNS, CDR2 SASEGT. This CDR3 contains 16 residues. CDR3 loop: CASSGTGGASGNTIYF. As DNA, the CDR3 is TGTGCCAGCAGTGGAACAGGGGGCGCATCAGGAAACACCATATATTTT.

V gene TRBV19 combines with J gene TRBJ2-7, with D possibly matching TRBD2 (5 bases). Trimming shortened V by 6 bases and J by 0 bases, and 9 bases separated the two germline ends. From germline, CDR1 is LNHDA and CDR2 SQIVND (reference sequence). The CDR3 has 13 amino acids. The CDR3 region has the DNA TGTGCCAGTAGAGACGGGAACTCCTACGAGCAGTACTTC. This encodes CASRDGNSYEQYF. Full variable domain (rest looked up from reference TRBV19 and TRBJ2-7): DGGITQSPKYLFRKEGQNVTLSCEQNLNHDAMYWYRQDPGQGLRLIYYSQIVNDFQKGDIAEGYSVSREKKESFPLTVTSAQKNPTAFYLCASRDGNSYEQYFGPGTRLTVT.

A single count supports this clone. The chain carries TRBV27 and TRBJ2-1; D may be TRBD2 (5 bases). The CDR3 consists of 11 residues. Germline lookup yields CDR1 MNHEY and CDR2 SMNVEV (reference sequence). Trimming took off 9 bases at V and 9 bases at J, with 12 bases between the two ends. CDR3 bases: TGTGCCAGTAGTAGCGTGGGTGAGCAGTTCTTC. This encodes CASSSVGEQFF.

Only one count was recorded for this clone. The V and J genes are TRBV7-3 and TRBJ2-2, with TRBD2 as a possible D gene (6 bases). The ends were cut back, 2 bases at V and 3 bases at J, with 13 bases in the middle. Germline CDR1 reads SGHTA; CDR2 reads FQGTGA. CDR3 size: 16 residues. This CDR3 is CASSLLRGRDTGELFF. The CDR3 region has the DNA TGTGCCAGCAGCTTATTGCGGGGACGAGACACCGGGGAGCTGTTTTTT.